This passage covers 13 T cell receptor beta chains from one sample sequenced in a study of CXCR3-negative and CXCR3-positive naive CD8 T cells. The TRB libraries of cDNA were built by UMI-labeled 5' RACE. TCRdb reprocessed the 5' RACE reads and keeps a single row for each CDR3 protein, giving no DNA. Here the sample table reports approximately 41,000 distinct CDR3 sequences. Input material: memory CD8+ T cells from blood. These receptors originate from a human donor in good health. Some clones in this sample may be carry-over from other donors' samples.

This rearrangement joins TRBV6-4 to TRBJ2-3; the D gene TCRdb calls, TRBD2, cannot be checked with no DNA. The CDR3 contains 17 residues. Germline V lookup: CDR1 MRHNA, CDR2 SNTAGT. CDR3 sequence: CASSDSTSGGGTDTQYF.

The chain joins TRBV7-2 to TRBJ2-7. The CDR3 totals 11 residues. Germline V gene lookup returns CDR1 SGHTA and CDR2 FQGNSA. The CDR3 loop reads CASSPGYEQYF.

This chain links TRBV12-3 or TRBV12-4 with TRBJ1-5; TCRdb's D call, TRBD1, is unchecked because there is no DNA. This CDR3 is 15 amino acids long. CDR3 protein: CASSRVHTPGQPQHF.

The chain links TRBV24-1 to TRBJ1-5. Per the germline V gene, CDR1 is KGHDR and CDR2 is SFDVKD. There are 13 residues in the CDR3. CDR3 protein: CATSDSRSGPQHF.

This clonotype shows up as medium-sized by frequency. V is TRBV11-2 and J is TRBJ1-1. The CDR3 is 13 residues long. Germline V CDR1 and CDR2: SGHAT, FQNNGV. The CDR3 region is CASSLVRNTEAFF. Full variable domain (rest looked up from reference TRBV11-2 and TRBJ1-1): EAGVAQSPRYKIIEKRQSVAFWCNPISGHATLYWYQQILGQGPKLLIQFQNNGVVDDSQLPKDRFSAERLKGVDSTLKIQPAKLEDSAVYLCASSLVRNTEAFFGQGTRLTVV.

The rearrangement uses TRBV12-3 or TRBV12-4 and TRBJ2-3; the D call from TCRdb, TRBD2, cannot be confirmed without DNA. CDR3 length: 16 amino acids. The CDR3 sequence is CASSLEAGGLTDTQYF.

The chain employs TRBV7-3 and TRBJ2-7. This CDR3 region has 15 residues. The germline V gene encodes CDR1 SGHTA and CDR2 FQGTGA. The CDR3 here is CASSLPQSTSYEQYF.

This chain joins TRBV4-1 and TRBJ1-1; without DNA, the TCRdb call of TRBD1 cannot be checked. Germline V gene sequence: CDR1 MGHRA, CDR2 YSYEKL. This CDR3 region has 19 residues. The CDR3 loop reads CASSQEGTGTGGIDTEAFF.

This rearrangement joins TRBV2 to TRBJ1-6; TCRdb reports TRBD1, a call that lacks DNA to check it against. This CDR3 region has 16 residues. In germline, CDR1 is SNHLY, CDR2 FYNNEI. The CDR3 is CASRATRGRGNSPLHF.

CDR3: CAGSPGLAGGPGEQFF. V gene TRBV4-2 combines with J gene TRBJ2-1; TCRdb's D call, TRBD2, is unchecked because there is no DNA. Per the germline V gene, CDR1 is LGHNA and CDR2 is YNFKEQ. The CDR3 loop spans 16 amino acids.

V gene TRBV15 combines with J gene TRBJ2-5; TCRdb selects TRBD1, and the lack of DNA leaves this call unchecked. Germline V gives CDR1 LNHNV, CDR2 YYDKDF (reference sequence). This CDR3 comprises 14 residues. This CDR3 reads CATSSRTGEETQYF.

CDR3 residues: CSVEAGGQGYIGELFF. The V call is TRBV29-1, the J call TRBJ2-2; the TCRdb call, TRBD2, lacks DNA for checking. Germline CDR1 is SQVTM and CDR2 is ANQGSEA. CDR3 length: 16 residues.

This chain joins TRBV7-8 and TRBJ1-1. Germline V gene lookup returns CDR1 SGHVS and CDR2 FQNEAQ. The CDR3 totals 13 residues. The CDR3 region is CASRAVMNTEAFF.